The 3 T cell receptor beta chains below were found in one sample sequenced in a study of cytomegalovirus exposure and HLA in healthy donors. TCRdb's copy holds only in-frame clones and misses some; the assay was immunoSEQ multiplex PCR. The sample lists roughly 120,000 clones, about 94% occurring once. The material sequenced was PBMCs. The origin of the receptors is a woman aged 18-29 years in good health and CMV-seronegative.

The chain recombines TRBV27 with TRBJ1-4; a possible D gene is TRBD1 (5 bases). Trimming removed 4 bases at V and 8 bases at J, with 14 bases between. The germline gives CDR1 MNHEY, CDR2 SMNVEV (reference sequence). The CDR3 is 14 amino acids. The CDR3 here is CASSSGQGNEKLFF. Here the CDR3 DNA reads TGTGCCAGCAGTTCTGGCCAGGGTAACGAAAAACTGTTTTTT. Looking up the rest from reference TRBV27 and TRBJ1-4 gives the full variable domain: EAQVTQNPRYLITVTGKKLTVTCSQNMNHEYMSWYRQDPGLGLRQIYYSMNVEVTDKGDVPEGYKVSRKEKRNFPLILESPSPNQTSLYFCASSSGQGNEKLFFGSGTQLSVL.

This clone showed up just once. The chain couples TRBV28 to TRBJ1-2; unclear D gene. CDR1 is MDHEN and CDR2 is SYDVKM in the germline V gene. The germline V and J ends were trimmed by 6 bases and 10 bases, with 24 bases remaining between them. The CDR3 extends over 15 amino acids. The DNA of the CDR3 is TGTGCCAGCAGCCAAACCCAGTCCGACGGCAGACACTACACCTTC. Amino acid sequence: CASSQTQSDGRHYTF.

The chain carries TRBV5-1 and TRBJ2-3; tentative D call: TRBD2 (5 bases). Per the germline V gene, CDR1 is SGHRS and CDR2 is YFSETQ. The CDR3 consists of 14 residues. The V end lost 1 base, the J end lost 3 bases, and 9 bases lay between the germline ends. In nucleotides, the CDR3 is TGCGCCAGCAGCTTGACCCCGGGGACAGATACGCAGTATTTT. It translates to CASSLTPGTDTQYF.